Reported below is one T cell receptor (beta chain). It has no known antigen specificity. No much larger clonotype is one base removed from it; base qualities were not supplied. The CDR3 contains 13 residues, cysteine and phenylalanine counted. Left in the record is the CDR3 DNA by itself, 39 bases read in frame from the first base. V loses 1 base of germline sequence and J loses 6 bases, and the interval between the two ends is 7 bases. CDR1 and CDR2 were assigned from the germline V gene (reference sequence) as SEHNR and FQNEAQ. To prepare the library, 5' RACE was applied. TCRdb records Illumina MiSeq as the sequencer. TCRdb cleaned the public reads at Q25 with fastp, built clones with MiXCR and kept in-frame beta chains. CDR3 protein sequences are deduplicated, and each keeps its most common genes and DNA. Across this sample there are some 38,000 distinct CDR3 sequences, with 8% to 10% seen only once. The top ten clones comprise over 2.5% of the sample.

This entry is derived from a study of chronic HIV infection and antiretroviral therapy (dated by TCRdb to 2014 to 2015). The rearranged segments are TRBV7-9 and TRBJ1-5, with the D gene too uncertain to name. Sequencing was done on a sample of peripheral blood. The TCR was taken from an adult who had HIV and had not received antiretroviral therapy, or was an uninfected healthy control (not recorded which). The CDR3 sequence is CASSLEEGQPQHF. The DNA sequence follows: TGTGCCAGCAGCTTAGAAGAAGGTCAGCCCCAGCATTTT.